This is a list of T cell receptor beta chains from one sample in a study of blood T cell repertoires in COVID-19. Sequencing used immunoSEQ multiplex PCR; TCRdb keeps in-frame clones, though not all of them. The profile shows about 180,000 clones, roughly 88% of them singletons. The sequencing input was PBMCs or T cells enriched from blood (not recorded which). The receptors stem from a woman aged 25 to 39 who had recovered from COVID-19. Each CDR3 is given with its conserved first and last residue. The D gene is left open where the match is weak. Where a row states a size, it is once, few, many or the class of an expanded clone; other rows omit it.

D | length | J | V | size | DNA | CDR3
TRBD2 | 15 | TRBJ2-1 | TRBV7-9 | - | TGTGCCAGCAGCTTAAGGCGGGGGGGTGACAATGAGCAGTTCTTC | CASSLRRGGDNEQFF
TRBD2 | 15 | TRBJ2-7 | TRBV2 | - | TGTGCCAGCAGTGATCATAGGGACTACGCCTACGAGCAGTACTTC | CASSDHRDYAYEQYF
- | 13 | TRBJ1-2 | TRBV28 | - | TGTGCCAGCAGTCCAGTTGAAAGACAGGCTAGGACCTTC | CASSPVERQARTF
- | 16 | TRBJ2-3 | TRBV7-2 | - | TGTGCCAGCAGCTTTGGGTCGGTTCGGGAGCCAGATACGCAGTATTTT | CASSFGSVREPDTQYF
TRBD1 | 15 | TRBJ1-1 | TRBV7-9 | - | TGTGCCAGCAGCCTAGGACAGGGGAAAGGGACTGAAGCTTTCTTT | CASSLGQGKGTEAFF
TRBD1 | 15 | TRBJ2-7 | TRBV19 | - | TGTGCCAGTAGTACCCCCGGGACAGGGGCCTACGAGCAGTACTTC | CASSTPGTGAYEQYF
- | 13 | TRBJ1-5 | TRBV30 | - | TGTGCCTGGAGTGTTGGAGGAAGTCAGCCCCAGCATTTT | CAWSVGGSQPQHF
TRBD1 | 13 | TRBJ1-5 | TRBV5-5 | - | TGTGCCAGCAGCTTGAGACAGGGCCAGCCCCAGCATTTT | CASSLRQGQPQHF
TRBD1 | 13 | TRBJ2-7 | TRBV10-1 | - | TGCGCCAGCAGACCGGGACAGGGTGGAGAGCAGTACTTC | CASRPGQGGEQYF
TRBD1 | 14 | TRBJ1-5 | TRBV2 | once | TGTGCCAGCAGCTTAGGACAGGGAAATCAGCCCCAGCATTTT | CASSLGQGNQPQHF
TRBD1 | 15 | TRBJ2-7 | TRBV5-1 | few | TGCGCCAGCAGCCGGGCACTGGCAGGGGGTTACGAGCAGTACTTC | CASSRALAGGYEQYF
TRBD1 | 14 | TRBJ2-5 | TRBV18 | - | TGTGCCAGCTCCCCGGACAGGGTCGGGGAGACCCAGTACTTC | CASSPDRVGETQYF
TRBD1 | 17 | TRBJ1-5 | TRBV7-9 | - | TGTGCCAGCAGCCGAGGGACAGGGGTATCCAGCAATCAGCCCCAGCATTTT | CASSRGTGVSSNQPQHF
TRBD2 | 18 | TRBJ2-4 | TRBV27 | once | TGTGCCAGCAGTTTATATGGAGCTAGCGGGAGTTTTTCTAGCATTCAGTACTTC | CASSLYGASGSFSSIQYF
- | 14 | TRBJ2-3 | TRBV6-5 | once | TGTGCCAGCAGTTACTCCTCAGGGTCGGATACGCAGTATTTT | CASSYSSGSDTQYF
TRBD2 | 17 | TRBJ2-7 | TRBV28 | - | TGTGCCAGCAGTTTTAATGAGGCTAGCGGACAATCCTACGAGCAGTACTTC | CASSFNEASGQSYEQYF